This note documents a single T cell receptor (beta chain) sequence. The data belong to a study of cytomegalovirus exposure and HLA in healthy donors. The donors were part of the approximately 120-subject validation cohort, which stood apart from the approximately 700-subject first cohort. Measured with immunoSEQ multiplex PCR; TCRdb has only the in-frame clones, and not every one. This sample has roughly 150,000 clones; 80% to 95% occur once, and the top ten carry 0.6% to 0.85%. This TCR derives from a man in his late teens or twenties in good health and CMV-seronegative. Sequencing input: PBMCs.

The CDR3 DNA reads as TGTGCCAGCACGCGAGAGGCTAACTATGGCTACACCTTC. This gives the protein CASTREANYGYTF. V usage is TRBV5-4 and J usage is TRBJ1-2; unclear D gene. V was pared by 6 bases and J by 0 bases, with 9 bases between. The CDR3 is 13 residues long. CDR1 and CDR2 from the germline V gene are SGHNT and YYREEE (reference sequence). The full variable domain, completed using reference TRBV5-4 and TRBJ1-2, is ETGVTQSPTHLIKTRGQQVTLRCSSQSGHNTVSWYQQALGQGPQFIFQYYREEENGRGNFPPRFSGLQFPNYSSELNVNALELDDSALYLCASTREANYGYTFGSGTRLTVV.